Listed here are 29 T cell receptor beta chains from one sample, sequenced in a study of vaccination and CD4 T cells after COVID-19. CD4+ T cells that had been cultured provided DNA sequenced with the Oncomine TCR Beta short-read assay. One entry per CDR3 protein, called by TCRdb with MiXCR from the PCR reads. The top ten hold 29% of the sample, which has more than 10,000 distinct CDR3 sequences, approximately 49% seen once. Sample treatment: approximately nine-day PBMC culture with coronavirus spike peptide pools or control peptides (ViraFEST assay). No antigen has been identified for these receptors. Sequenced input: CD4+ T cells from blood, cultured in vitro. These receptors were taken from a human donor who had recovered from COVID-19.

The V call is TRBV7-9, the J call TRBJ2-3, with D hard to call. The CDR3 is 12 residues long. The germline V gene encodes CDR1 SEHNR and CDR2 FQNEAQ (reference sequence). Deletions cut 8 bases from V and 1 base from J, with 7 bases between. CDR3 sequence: CASGVGTDTQYF. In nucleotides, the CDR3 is TGTGCCAGCGGGGTTGGCACAGATACGCAGTATTTT.

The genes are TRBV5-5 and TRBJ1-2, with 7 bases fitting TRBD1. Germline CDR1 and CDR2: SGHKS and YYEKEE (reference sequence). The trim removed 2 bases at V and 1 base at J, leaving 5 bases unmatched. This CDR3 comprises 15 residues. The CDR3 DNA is TGTGCCAGCAGCTTCGACAGGGCTCATAACTATGGCTACACCTTC. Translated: CASSFDRAHNYGYTF.

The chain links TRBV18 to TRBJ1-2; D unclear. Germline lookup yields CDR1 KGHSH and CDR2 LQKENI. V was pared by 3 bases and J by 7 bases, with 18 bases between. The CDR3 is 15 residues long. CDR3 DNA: TGTGCCAGCTCACCCTCCCAGTGGAGGGCGTCTGGCTACACCTTC. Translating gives CASSPSQWRASGYTF. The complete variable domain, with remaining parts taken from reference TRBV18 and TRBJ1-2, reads NAGVMQNPRHLVRRRGQEARLRCSPMKGHSHVYWYRQLPEEGLKFMVYLQKENIIDESGMPKERFSAEFPKEGPSILRIQQVVRGDSAAYFCASSPSQWRASGYTFGSGTRLTVV.

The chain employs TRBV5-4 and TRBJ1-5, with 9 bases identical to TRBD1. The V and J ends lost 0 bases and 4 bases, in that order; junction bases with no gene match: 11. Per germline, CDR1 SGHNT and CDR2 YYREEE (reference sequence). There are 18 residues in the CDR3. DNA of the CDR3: TGTGCCAGCAGCTTGGGACGGACAGGGGACCGAGCTAATCAGCCCCAGCATTTT. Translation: CASSLGRTGDRANQPQHF.

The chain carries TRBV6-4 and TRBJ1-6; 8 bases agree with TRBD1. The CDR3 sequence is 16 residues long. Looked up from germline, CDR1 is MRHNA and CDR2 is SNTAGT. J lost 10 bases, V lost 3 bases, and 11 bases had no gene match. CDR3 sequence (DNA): TGTGCCAGCAGTGAGTACGGGACAGGAGAGGGGTCACCCCTCCACTTT. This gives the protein CASSEYGTGEGSPLHF.

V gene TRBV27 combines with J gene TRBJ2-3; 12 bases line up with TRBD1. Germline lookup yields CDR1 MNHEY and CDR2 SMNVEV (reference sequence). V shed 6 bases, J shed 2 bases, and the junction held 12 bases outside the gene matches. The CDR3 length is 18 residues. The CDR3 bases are TGTGCCAGCAGACTGGGACAGGGGGCCCGGATTTCCACAGATACGCAGTATTTT. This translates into CASRLGQGARISTDTQYF.

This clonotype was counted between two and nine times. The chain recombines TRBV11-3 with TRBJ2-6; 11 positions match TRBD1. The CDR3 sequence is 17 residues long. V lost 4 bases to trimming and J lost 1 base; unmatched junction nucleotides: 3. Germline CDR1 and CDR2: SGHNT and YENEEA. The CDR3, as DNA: TGTGCCAGCAGCTCTGGACAGGGGGCGTCTGGGGCCAACGTCCTGACTTTC. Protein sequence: CASSSGQGASGANVLTF.

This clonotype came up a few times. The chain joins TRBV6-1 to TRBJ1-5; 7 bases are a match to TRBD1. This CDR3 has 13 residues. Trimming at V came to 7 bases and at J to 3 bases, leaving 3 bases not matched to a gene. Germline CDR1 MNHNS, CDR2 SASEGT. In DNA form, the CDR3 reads TGTGCCAGCACTAGGGGGCCCAATCAGCCCCAGCATTTT. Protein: CASTRGPNQPQHF.

The CDR3 spells CASSLGLAMNTEAFF. CDR3 bases: TGTGCCAGCAGCTTAGGTCTGGCCATGAACACTGAAGCTTTCTTT. The chain joins TRBV7-9 to TRBJ1-1; no clear D. This CDR3 has 15 amino acids. Germline lookup yields CDR1 SEHNR and CDR2 FQNEAQ (reference sequence). With 1 base removed from V and 0 bases from J, the gap between germline ends came to 9 bases.

Here the CDR3 reads CASSWDGNNSPLHF. The DNA of the CDR3 is TGTGCCAGCAGCTGGGACGGAAATAATTCACCCCTCCACTTT. The rearrangement links TRBV6-1 to TRBJ1-6; perhaps TRBD1 as D (5 bases). CDR1 MNHNS and CDR2 SASEGT come from the germline V gene. The ends were cut back, 6 bases at V and 5 bases at J, with 11 bases in the middle. The CDR3 has 14 amino acids.

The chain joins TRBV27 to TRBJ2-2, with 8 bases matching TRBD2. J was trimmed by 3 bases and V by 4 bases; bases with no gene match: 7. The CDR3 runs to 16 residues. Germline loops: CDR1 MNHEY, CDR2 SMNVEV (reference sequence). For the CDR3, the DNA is TGTGCCAGCAGTTGGCCCCCCGGGGGGGACACCGGGGAGCTGTTTTTT. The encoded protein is CASSWPPGGDTGELFF.

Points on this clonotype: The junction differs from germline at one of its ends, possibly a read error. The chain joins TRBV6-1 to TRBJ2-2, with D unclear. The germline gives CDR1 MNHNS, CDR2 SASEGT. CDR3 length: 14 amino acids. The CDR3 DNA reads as TGTGCCAGCAGGGAAGACGGTCGGACCGGGGAGCTGTTTTTT. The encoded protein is CASREDGRTGELFF.

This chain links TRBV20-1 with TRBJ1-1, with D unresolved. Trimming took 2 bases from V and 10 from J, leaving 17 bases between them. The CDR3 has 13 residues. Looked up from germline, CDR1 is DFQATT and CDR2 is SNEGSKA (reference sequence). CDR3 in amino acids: CSARSGTGQRAFF. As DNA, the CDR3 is TGCAGTGCTAGATCCGGTACTGGGCAGCGAGCTTTCTTT.

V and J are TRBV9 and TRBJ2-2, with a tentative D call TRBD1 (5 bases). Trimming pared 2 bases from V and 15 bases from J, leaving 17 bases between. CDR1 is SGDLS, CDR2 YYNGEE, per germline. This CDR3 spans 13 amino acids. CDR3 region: CASSVRPGNVMFF. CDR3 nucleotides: TGTGCCAGCAGCGTTCGGCCAGGGAACGTAATGTTTTTT.

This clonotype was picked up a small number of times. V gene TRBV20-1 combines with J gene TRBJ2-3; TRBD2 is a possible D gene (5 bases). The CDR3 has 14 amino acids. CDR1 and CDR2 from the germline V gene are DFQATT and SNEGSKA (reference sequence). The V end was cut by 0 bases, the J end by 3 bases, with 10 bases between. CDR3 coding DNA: TGCAGTGCTAGAGATCTCCGGGGTACAGATACGCAGTATTTT. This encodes CSARDLRGTDTQYF.

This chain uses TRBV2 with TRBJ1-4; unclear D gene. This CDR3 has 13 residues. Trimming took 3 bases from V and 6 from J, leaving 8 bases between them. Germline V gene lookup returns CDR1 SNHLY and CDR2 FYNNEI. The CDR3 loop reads CASSENPYEKLFF. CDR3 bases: TGTGCCAGCAGTGAGAACCCTTATGAAAAACTGTTTTTT.

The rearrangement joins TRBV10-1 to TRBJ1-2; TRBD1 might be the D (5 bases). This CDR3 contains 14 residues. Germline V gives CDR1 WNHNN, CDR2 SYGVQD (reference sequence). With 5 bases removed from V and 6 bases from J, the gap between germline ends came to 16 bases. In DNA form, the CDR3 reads TGCGCCAGCAGTCCGGGACCATACCTCCATGGCTACACCTTC. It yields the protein CASSPGPYLHGYTF.

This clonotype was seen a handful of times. In DNA, the CDR3 is TGTGCCAGCAGTGGCTATCAGCCCCAGCATTTT. Protein product: CASSGYQPQHF. The rearrangement uses TRBV6-1 and TRBJ1-5; no firm D call. Trimming cost V 4 bases and J 5 bases, with 3 bases left between them. CDR1 and CDR2 from the germline V gene are MNHNS and SASEGT. The length of the CDR3 is 11 residues.

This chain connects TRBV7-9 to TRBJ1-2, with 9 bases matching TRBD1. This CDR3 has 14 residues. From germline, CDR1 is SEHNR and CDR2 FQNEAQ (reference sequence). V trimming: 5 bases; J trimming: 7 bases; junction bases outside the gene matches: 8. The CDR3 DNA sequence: TGTGCCAGCAGCCCACAGGGGGCTCTCTCTGGCTACACCTTC. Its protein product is CASSPQGALSGYTF. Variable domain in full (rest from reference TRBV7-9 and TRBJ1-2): DTGVSQNPRHKITKRGQNVTFRCDPISEHNRLYWYRQTLGQGPEFLTYFQNEAQLEKSRLLSDRFSAERPKGSFSTLEIQRTEQGDSAMYLCASSPQGALSGYTFGSGTRLTVV.

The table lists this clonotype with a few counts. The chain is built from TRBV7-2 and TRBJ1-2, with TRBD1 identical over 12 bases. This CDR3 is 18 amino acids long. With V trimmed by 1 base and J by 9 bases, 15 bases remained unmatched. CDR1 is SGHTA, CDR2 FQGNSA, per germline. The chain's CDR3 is CASSLVLRWGQGALSYTF. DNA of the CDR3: TGTGCCAGCAGCTTAGTACTTCGTTGGGGACAGGGGGCCTTGAGCTACACCTTC.

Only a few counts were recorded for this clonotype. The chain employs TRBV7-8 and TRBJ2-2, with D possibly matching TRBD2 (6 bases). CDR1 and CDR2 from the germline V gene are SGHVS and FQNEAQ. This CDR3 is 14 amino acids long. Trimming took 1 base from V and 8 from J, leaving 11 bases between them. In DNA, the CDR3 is TGTGCCAGCAGCTTAGGAGGAGGGGTGGGGGAGCTGTTTTTT. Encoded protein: CASSLGGGVGELFF.

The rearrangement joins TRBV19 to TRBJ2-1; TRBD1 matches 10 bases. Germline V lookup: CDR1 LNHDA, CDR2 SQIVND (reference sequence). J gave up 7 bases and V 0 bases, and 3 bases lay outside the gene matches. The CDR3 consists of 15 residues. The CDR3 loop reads CASSIERTGGNEQFF. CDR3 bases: TGTGCCAGTAGTATAGAGAGGACAGGGGGGAATGAGCAGTTCTTC. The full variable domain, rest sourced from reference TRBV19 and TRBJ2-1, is DGGITQSPKYLFRKEGQNVTLSCEQNLNHDAMYWYRQDPGQGLRLIYYSQIVNDFQKGDIAEGYSVSREKKESFPLTVTSAQKNPTAFYLCASSIERTGGNEQFFGPGTRLTVL.

The CDR3, as DNA: TGTGCTAGTGGTTTGGCAGGGGGTAACACTGAAGCTTTCTTT. This sequence encodes CASGLAGGNTEAFF. The chain recombines TRBV12-5 with TRBJ1-1, with 7 bases lining up with TRBD1. Germline loops: CDR1 LGHNT, CDR2 FRNRAP. The CDR3 has 14 residues. J was trimmed by 2 bases and V by 1 base; bases with no gene match: 1.

In nucleotides, the CDR3 is TGTGCCAGCAGTTCCTACCCCGGGACAGGGGGGGTCTATAATTCACCCCTCCACTTT. It is translated as CASSSYPGTGGVYNSPLHF. The genes are TRBV27 and TRBJ1-6; 11 positions agree with TRBD1. This CDR3 comprises 19 residues. J gave up 3 bases and V 4 bases, and 11 bases lay outside the gene matches. Per germline, CDR1 MNHEY and CDR2 SMNVEV (reference sequence).

The DNA for the CDR3 is TGTGCCAGCAGCCTATCAGCAGGGGCGCGGGAGACCCAGTACTTC. Amino acid sequence: CASSLSAGARETQYF. The rearrangement links TRBV7-2 to TRBJ2-5; tentative D call: TRBD1 (6 bases). This CDR3 region has 15 residues. Germline V CDR1 and CDR2: SGHTA, FQGNSA. V dropped 5 bases and J dropped 5 bases, with 18 bases sitting between them.

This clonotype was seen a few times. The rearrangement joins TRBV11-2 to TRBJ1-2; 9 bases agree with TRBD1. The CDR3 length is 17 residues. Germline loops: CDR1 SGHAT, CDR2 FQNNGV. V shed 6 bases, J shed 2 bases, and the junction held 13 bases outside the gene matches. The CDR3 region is CASRASRNRGLNYGYTF. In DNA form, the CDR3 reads TGTGCCAGCAGAGCCAGCCGCAACAGGGGGCTAAACTATGGCTACACCTTC. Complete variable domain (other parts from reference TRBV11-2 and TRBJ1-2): EAGVAQSPRYKIIEKRQSVAFWCNPISGHATLYWYQQILGQGPKLLIQFQNNGVVDDSQLPKDRFSAERLKGVDSTLKIQPAKLEDSAVYLCASRASRNRGLNYGYTFGSGTRLTVV.

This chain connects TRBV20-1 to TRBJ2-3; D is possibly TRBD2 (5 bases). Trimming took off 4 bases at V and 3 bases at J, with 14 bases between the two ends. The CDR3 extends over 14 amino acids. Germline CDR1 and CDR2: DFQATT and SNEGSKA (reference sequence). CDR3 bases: TGCAGTGCTATTAGCTCGGGGAAGACAGATACGCAGTATTTT. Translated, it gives CSAISSGKTDTQYF.

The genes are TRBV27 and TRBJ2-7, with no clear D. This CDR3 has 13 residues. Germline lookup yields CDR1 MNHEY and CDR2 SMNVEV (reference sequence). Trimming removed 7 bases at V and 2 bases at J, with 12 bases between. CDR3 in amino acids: CASMLTRAYEQYF. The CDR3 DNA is TGTGCCAGCATGCTGACTCGGGCCTACGAGCAGTACTTC.

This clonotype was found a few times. CDR3 DNA sequence: TGCAGTGCTAGAGGTGGGGGACCCTTGGAGACCCAGTACTTC. This codes for CSARGGGPLETQYF. The chain uses TRBV20-1 and TRBJ2-5, with D perhaps TRBD1 or TRBD2 (5 bases each). Trimming stripped 1 base from V and 5 bases from J, with 14 bases between. The germline CDR1 and CDR2 sequences are DFQATT and SNEGSKA (reference sequence). There are 14 residues in the CDR3.